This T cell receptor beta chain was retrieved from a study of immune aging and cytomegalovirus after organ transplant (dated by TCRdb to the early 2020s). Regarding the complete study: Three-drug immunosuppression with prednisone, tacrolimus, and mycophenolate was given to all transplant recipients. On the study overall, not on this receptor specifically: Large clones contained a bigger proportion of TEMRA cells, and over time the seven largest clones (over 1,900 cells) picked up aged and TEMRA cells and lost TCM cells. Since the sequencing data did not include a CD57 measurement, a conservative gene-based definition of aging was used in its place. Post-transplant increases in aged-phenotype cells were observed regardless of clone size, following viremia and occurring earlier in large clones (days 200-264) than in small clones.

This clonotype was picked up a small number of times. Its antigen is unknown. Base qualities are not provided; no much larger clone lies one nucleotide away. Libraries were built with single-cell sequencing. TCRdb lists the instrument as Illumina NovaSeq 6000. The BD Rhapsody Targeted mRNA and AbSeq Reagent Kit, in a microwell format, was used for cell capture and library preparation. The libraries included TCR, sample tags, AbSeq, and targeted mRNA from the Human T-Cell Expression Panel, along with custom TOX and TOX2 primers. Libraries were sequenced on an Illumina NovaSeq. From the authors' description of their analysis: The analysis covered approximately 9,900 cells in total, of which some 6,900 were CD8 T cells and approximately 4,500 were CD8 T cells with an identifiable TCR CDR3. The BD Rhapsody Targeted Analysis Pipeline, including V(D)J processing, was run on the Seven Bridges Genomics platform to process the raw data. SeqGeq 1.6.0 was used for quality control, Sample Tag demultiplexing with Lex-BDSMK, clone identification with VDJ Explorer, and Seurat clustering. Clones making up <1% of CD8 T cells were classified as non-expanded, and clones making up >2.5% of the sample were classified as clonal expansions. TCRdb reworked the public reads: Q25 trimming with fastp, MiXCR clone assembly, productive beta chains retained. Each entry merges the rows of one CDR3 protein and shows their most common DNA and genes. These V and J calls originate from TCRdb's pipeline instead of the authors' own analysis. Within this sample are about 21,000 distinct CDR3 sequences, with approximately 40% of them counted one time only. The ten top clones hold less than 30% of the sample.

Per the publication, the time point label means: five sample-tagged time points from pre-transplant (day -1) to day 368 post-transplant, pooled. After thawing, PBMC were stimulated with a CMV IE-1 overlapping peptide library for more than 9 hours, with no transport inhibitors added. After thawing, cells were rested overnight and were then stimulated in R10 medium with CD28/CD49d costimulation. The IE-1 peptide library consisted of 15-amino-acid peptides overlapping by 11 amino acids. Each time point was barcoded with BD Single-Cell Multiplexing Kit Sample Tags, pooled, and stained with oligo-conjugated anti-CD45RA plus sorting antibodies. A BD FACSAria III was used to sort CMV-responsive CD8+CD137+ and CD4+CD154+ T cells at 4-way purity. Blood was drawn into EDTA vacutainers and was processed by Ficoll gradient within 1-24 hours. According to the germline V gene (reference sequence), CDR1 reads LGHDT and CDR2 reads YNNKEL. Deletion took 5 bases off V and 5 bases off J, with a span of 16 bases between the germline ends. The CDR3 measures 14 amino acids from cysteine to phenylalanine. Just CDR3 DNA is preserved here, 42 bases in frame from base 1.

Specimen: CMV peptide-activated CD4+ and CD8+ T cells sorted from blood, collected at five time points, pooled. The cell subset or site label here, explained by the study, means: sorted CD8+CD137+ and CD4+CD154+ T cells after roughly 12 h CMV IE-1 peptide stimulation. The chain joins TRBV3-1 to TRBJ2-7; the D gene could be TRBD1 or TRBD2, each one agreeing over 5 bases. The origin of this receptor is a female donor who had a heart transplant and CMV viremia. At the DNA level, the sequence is TGTGCCAGCAGCGATTGGGGGTCTGAAAACGAGCAGTACTTC. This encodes CASSDWGSENEQYF.